This is a list of T cell receptor beta chains from one sample in a study of naive and memory T cell subsets. TCRdb reanalysed the UMI-ligation and nested PCR reads using MiXCR and keeps one entry per CDR3 protein. Of about 25,000 distinct CDR3 sequences in the sample, 5.2% are singletons; the top ten hold 7.4%. Sequencing used blood. These receptors were taken from an adult in good health. Both conserved end residues are part of each CDR3. D genes are given only for firm matches. Where a row states a size, it is once, few, many or the class of an expanded clone; other rows omit it.

J gene: TRBJ1-2
D gene: NA
clone size: many
V gene: TRBV10-3
CDR3 DNA: TGTGCCATCAGTGAGTCCCCGCCTACCGGGACCGCAGGCCGGGAAGATGGCTACACCTTC
CDR3 protein: CAISESPPTGTAGREDGYTF

J gene: TRBJ2-5
D gene: TRBD2
clone size: NA
V gene: TRBV28
CDR3 DNA: TGTGCCAGCCCCACCTATAGTACCGGGACTACGGGCCAAGAGACCCAGTACTTC
CDR3 protein: CASPTYSTGTTGQETQYF

J gene: TRBJ1-1
D gene: NA
clone size: many
V gene: TRBV5-5
CDR3 DNA: TGTGCCAGCAGATTTCCGGGACAGAACACTGAAGCTTTCTTT
CDR3 protein: CASRFPGQNTEAFF

J gene: TRBJ2-3
D gene: NA
clone size: many
V gene: TRBV30
CDR3 DNA: TGTGCCTGGAGTCGATCCTCACAGGGATCTTGGACAGATACGCAGTATTTT
CDR3 protein: CAWSRSSQGSWTDTQYF

J gene: TRBJ1-2
D gene: NA
clone size: many
V gene: TRBV4-1
CDR3 DNA: TGCGCCAGCAGCCACGCGGACAGCTTAGCCTATGGCTACACCTTC
CDR3 protein: CASSHADSLAYGYTF

J gene: TRBJ1-2
D gene: NA
clone size: many
V gene: TRBV6-2/TRBV6-3
CDR3 DNA: TGTGCCAGCAGCCCTGTTAGGGCCAGCTATGGCTACACCTTC
CDR3 protein: CASSPVRASYGYTF

J gene: TRBJ1-5
D gene: NA
clone size: few
V gene: TRBV18
CDR3 DNA: TGTGCCAGCTCACCAGGAGAGGGTCAGCCCCAGCATTTT
CDR3 protein: CASSPGEGQPQHF

J gene: TRBJ2-2
D gene: TRBD1
clone size: many
V gene: TRBV12-3/TRBV12-4
CDR3 DNA: TGTGCCAGCAGTCGGACGACAGGGGGAACCGGGGAGCTGTTTTTT
CDR3 protein: CASSRTTGGTGELFF

J gene: TRBJ1-1
D gene: NA
clone size: NA
V gene: TRBV4-1
CDR3 DNA: TGCGCCAGCAGCCATGCAGTGTCTTCCATGAACACTGAAGCTTTCTTT
CDR3 protein: CASSHAVSSMNTEAFF

J gene: TRBJ2-4
D gene: NA
clone size: many
V gene: TRBV27
CDR3 DNA: TGTGCCAGCAGGACAGCCAAAAACATTCAGTACTTC
CDR3 protein: CASRTAKNIQYF

J gene: TRBJ1-1
D gene: NA
clone size: NA
V gene: TRBV29-1
CDR3 DNA: TGCAGCGTTGGGGACACTGAAGCTTTCTTT
CDR3 protein: CSVGDTEAFF

J gene: TRBJ2-1
D gene: NA
clone size: many
V gene: TRBV5-1
CDR3 DNA: TGCGCCAGCAAAGGAGGGCAGGCATTCAATGAGCAGTTCTTC
CDR3 protein: CASKGGQAFNEQFF

J gene: TRBJ1-5
D gene: TRBD1
clone size: many
V gene: TRBV7-2
CDR3 DNA: TGTGCCAGCAGCTCCGGGACAGGGGGGGGTCAGCCCCAGCATTTT
CDR3 protein: CASSSGTGGGQPQHF

J gene: TRBJ1-2
D gene: NA
clone size: many
V gene: TRBV28
CDR3 DNA: TGTGCCAGCAGTTTAGGGGGGGCCTATGGCTACACCTTC
CDR3 protein: CASSLGGAYGYTF

J gene: TRBJ1-4
D gene: TRBD1
clone size: few
V gene: TRBV25-1
CDR3 DNA: TGTGCCAGCAGTGAAGGGACAGAGAGTAATGAAAAACTGTTTTTT
CDR3 protein: CASSEGTESNEKLFF

J gene: TRBJ2-1
D gene: NA
clone size: NA
V gene: TRBV7-2
CDR3 DNA: TGTGCCAGCACCCGGGAAGCATTATCTCCCAATGAGCAGTTCTTC
CDR3 protein: CASTREALSPNEQFF

J gene: TRBJ1-6
D gene: TRBD1
clone size: many
V gene: TRBV4-1
CDR3 DNA: TGCGCCAGCAGCCAAGTGTTGAGGGGGCGCAGGGGGAATTCACCCCTCCACTTT
CDR3 protein: CASSQVLRGRRGNSPLHF

J gene: TRBJ2-4
D gene: TRBD1
clone size: few
V gene: TRBV7-9
CDR3 DNA: TGTGCCAGCAGCTCGAGGGACAGCGTTCAGTACTTC
CDR3 protein: CASSSRDSVQYF

J gene: TRBJ2-7
D gene: TRBD2
clone size: many
V gene: TRBV29-1
CDR3 DNA: TGCAGCGCGGGAGGAGCCTACGAGCAGTACTTC
CDR3 protein: CSAGGAYEQYF

J gene: TRBJ2-2
D gene: TRBD2
clone size: many
V gene: TRBV7-9
CDR3 DNA: TGTGCCAGCAGTACACTAGCGGCTCTGAACACCGGGGAGCTGTTTTTT
CDR3 protein: CASSTLAALNTGELFF

J gene: TRBJ1-6
D gene: NA
clone size: many
V gene: TRBV9
CDR3 DNA: TGTGCCAGCAGCGTAGACCCCGGCGGTAATTCACCCCTCCACTTT
CDR3 protein: CASSVDPGGNSPLHF

J gene: TRBJ2-3
D gene: TRBD2
clone size: medium-sized
V gene: TRBV29-1
CDR3 DNA: TGCAGCGAAGCTAGCGGAACCACAGATACGCAGTATTTT
CDR3 protein: CSEASGTTDTQYF

J gene: TRBJ1-1
D gene: NA
clone size: many
V gene: TRBV15
CDR3 DNA: TGTGCCACCAGCAGGAGGGTAAACACTGAAGCTTTCTTT
CDR3 protein: CATSRRVNTEAFF

J gene: TRBJ1-2
D gene: TRBD1
clone size: few
V gene: TRBV29-1
CDR3 DNA: TGCAGCGTCGGTGGACAGGGGGCGTTTGGTGGCTACACCTTC
CDR3 protein: CSVGGQGAFGGYTF

J gene: TRBJ1-5
D gene: TRBD1
clone size: NA
V gene: TRBV19
CDR3 DNA: TGTGCCAGCCGGACAGGGTTCGGAAAAGGCAATCAGCCCCAGCATTTT
CDR3 protein: CASRTGFGKGNQPQHF